This passage covers 6 T cell receptor beta chains from one sample sequenced in a study of blood T cell repertoires in COVID-19 (dated by TCRdb to 2018 to 2021). Library preparation was by the immunoSEQ multiplex PCR assay. TCRdb retrieved this table from immuneACCESS and kept in-frame rearrangements only. Not all clones are present; in checked studies, unresolved V genes account for under half, and no reason is known for the remainder. For this sample there are more than 65,000 clones; around 83% appear just once. The ten largest account for 8.5% to 10% of the sample. The sequencing input was peripheral blood. The receptors were sampled from a woman aged 80 or older with acute or convalescent COVID-19.

The V call is TRBV6-5, the J call TRBJ1-1, with D tentatively TRBD1 (5 bases). CDR3 length: 14 residues. V was cut by 8 bases and J by 3 bases, with 16 bases left in between. CDR1 and CDR2 (germline): MNHEY, SVGAGI. The CDR3 loop is CASRKLREDTEAFF. The CDR3 nucleotides read TGTGCCAGCCGTAAGCTCAGGGAGGACACTGAAGCTTTCTTT.

The chain employs TRBV5-1 and TRBJ2-2; D perhaps matches TRBD2 (5 bases). The germline V gene has CDR1 SGHRS and CDR2 YFSETQ. Trimming left V 4 bases short and J 1 base short, with 8 bases between. The length of the CDR3 is 14 residues. CDR3 sequence (DNA): TGCGCCAGCAGCCCGGCGGGGAACACCGGGGAGCTGTTTTTT. Translated: CASSPAGNTGELFF.

This chain joins TRBV12-3 or TRBV12-4 and TRBJ1-6; possible D gene TRBD1, 6 bases. The CDR3 spans 13 residues. V lost 7 bases and J 13 bases, leaving 17 bases between the germline ends. The CDR3 bases are TGTGCCAGCAAGCAACAGGGTTGGGGTCCCCTCCACTTT. Protein sequence: CASKQQGWGPLHF.

The chain is built from TRBV15 and TRBJ1-6; tentatively, D is TRBD1 (5 bases). Germline CDR1 reads LNHNV; CDR2 reads YYDKDF (reference sequence). The CDR3 spans 16 residues. Trimming took off 0 bases at V and 9 bases at J, with 15 bases between the two ends. CDR3 nucleotide sequence: TGTGCCACCAGCAGAGAGCGGGGGGACCGAGGTTCACCCCTCCACTTT. Protein sequence: CATSRERGDRGSPLHF. Using reference TRBV15 and TRBJ1-6 for the parts outside the CDR3, the full variable domain is DAMVIQNPRYQVTQFGKPVTLSCSQTLNHNVMYWYQQKSSQAPKLLFHYYDKDFNNEADTPDNFQSRRPNTSFCFLDIRSPGLGDTAMYLCATSRERGDRGSPLHFGNGTRLTVT.

The chain employs TRBV10-1 and TRBJ1-1, with 7 bases identical to TRBD1. With V trimmed by 3 bases and J by 5 bases, 6 bases remained unmatched. This CDR3 is built from 14 residues. Germline V gene lookup returns CDR1 WNHNN and CDR2 SYGVQD (reference sequence). For the CDR3, the DNA is TGCGCCAGCAGTGACTCAGGGGGGAGGACTGAAGCTTTCTTT. Its translation is CASSDSGGRTEAFF.

The J gene is TRBJ1-1, the V gene TRBV6-5; D remains ambiguous. CDR1 is MNHEY and CDR2 is SVGAGI in the germline V gene. This CDR3 contains 13 residues. V was trimmed by 7 bases and J by 0 bases, leaving 9 bases between them. In DNA, the CDR3 is TGTGCCAGCAAGAGAACAGTGAACACTGAAGCTTTCTTT. Translated, it gives CASKRTVNTEAFF.